A selection of T cell receptor beta chains follows, all from one sample in a study of identical twins. MiXCR, applied by TCRdb to the 5' RACE reads, yields one record per CDR3 protein. The table lists 100,000 to 110,000 distinct CDR3 sequences, about 6.1% of them singletons. Sequenced: memory T cells sorted from blood. The receptor set was obtained from a woman between 45 and 60 years old in good health. CDR3s include the opening cysteine and the closing phenylalanine or tryptophan. A D gene is named only where the DNA matches it firmly. Part of the rows lack a size; the others show once, few, many or a class for expanded clones.

cdr3_length,d_call,j_call,clone_size,v_call,cdr3_aa,cdr3_nt
17,NA,TRBJ1-6,many,TRBV6-1,CASSFGGWGAGDSPLHF,TGTGCCAGCAGCTTTGGAGGCTGGGGTGCAGGTGATTCACCCCTCCACTTT
15,TRBD2,TRBJ2-1,many,TRBV12-3/TRBV12-4,CASSLRTSSYNEQFF,TGTGCCAGCAGTCTGCGGACTAGCTCCTACAATGAGCAGTTCTTC
13,NA,TRBJ1-2,many,TRBV6-1,CASQRATNYGYTF,TGTGCCAGCCAAAGGGCTACTAACTATGGCTACACCTTC
15,NA,TRBJ2-5,few,TRBV19,CASSTLPGPQETQYF,TGTGCCAGTAGTACTTTACCGGGACCGCAAGAGACCCAGTACTTC
16,NA,TRBJ2-5,many,TRBV23-1,CASSPRGGRGSETQYF,TGCGCCAGCAGTCCCAGGGGAGGGCGCGGTTCAGAGACCCAGTACTTC
13,NA,TRBJ2-3,many,TRBV30,CAWSRAFTDTQYF,TGTGCCTGGAGTAGGGCGTTCACAGATACGCAGTATTTT
14,TRBD2,TRBJ2-3,many,TRBV5-1,CASSPGRTRDTQYF,TGCGCCAGCAGCCCAGGCCGGACTAGAGATACGCAGTATTTT
16,TRBD2,TRBJ2-2,many,TRBV12-3/TRBV12-4,CASSGGRALGTGELFF,TGTGCCAGCAGCGGCGGGAGGGCCTTGGGCACCGGGGAGCTGTTTTTT
15,NA,TRBJ1-5,many,TRBV4-1,CASSQNDRFNQPQHF,TGCGCCAGCAGCCAAAATGACCGCTTCAATCAGCCCCAGCATTTT
14,TRBD1,TRBJ2-7,many,TRBV30,CAWVHRDRAREQYF,TGTGCCTGGGTACACCGGGACAGGGCCCGCGAGCAGTACTTC
14,TRBD1,TRBJ2-5,many,TRBV2,CASGTGGGGETQYF,TGTGCCAGTGGGACAGGGGGCGGCGGGGAGACCCAGTACTTC
13,NA,TRBJ1-5,NA,TRBV6-1,CASRGTAYQPQHF,TGTGCCAGCAGAGGGACTGCTTATCAGCCCCAGCATTTT
13,NA,TRBJ2-5,many,TRBV19,CASSEGRQETQYF,TGTGCCAGTAGTGAAGGAAGACAAGAGACCCAGTACTTC
13,NA,TRBJ2-1,many,TRBV5-5,CASSLGLGLEQFF,TGTGCCAGCAGCTTGGGACTGGGACTTGAGCAGTTCTTC
12,TRBD2,TRBJ2-1,many,TRBV20-1,CSARGLAGDQFF,TGCAGTGCTAGAGGCCTCGCGGGGGATCAGTTCTTC
14,NA,TRBJ1-1,NA,TRBV25-1,CASSEGRSSPEAFF,TGTGCCAGCAGTGAGGGACGCTCCTCCCCTGAAGCTTTCTTT
15,TRBD2,TRBJ2-2,few,TRBV27,CASGRSGSGTGDLFF,TGTGCCAGCGGACGTAGCGGGAGTGGTACCGGGGACCTGTTTTTT
19,TRBD2,TRBJ2-5,many,TRBV5-6,CASSGVGVFSGVRLETQYF,TGTGCCAGCAGCGGGGTCGGGGTTTTTAGCGGGGTCCGGCTGGAGACCCAGTACTTC
16,NA,TRBJ2-5,many,TRBV24-1,CATSDPGQGGQETQYF,TGTGCCACCAGTGATCCCGGCCAGGGTGGCCAAGAGACCCAGTACTTC
17,TRBD2,TRBJ2-2,many,TRBV7-9,CASSYGTSGNFPGELFF,TGTGCCAGCAGCTACGGGACTAGCGGAAACTTCCCCGGGGAGCTGTTTTTT
14,TRBD2,TRBJ2-7,few,TRBV14,CASSLSGNSYEQYF,TGTGCCAGCAGCCTTAGCGGGAACTCCTACGAGCAGTACTTC
13,NA,TRBJ1-2,many,TRBV27,CASSLSRRDGYTF,TGTGCCAGCAGTTTATCACGACGGGATGGCTACACCTTC
14,NA,TRBJ2-7,many,TRBV4-1,CASSLRDLDYEQYF,TGCGCCAGCAGCCTCCGGGACTTAGACTACGAGCAGTACTTC
18,TRBD2,TRBJ2-1,many,TRBV24-1,CATSPTGTSGSSYNEQFF,TGTGCCACCAGTCCGACAGGGACTAGCGGGAGCTCCTACAATGAGCAGTTCTTC
15,NA,TRBJ2-7,NA,TRBV7-6,CASSLGTAMNYEQYF,TGTGCCAGCAGCTTAGGAACTGCAATGAACTACGAGCAGTACTTC
12,NA,TRBJ1-2,NA,TRBV11-2,CASSRDHYGYTF,TGTGCCAGCAGCCGGGACCACTATGGCTACACCTTC
14,TRBD1,TRBJ1-1,many,TRBV12-3/TRBV12-4,CASTLQGERTEAFF,TGTGCCAGCACCCTTCAGGGGGAGAGAACTGAAGCTTTCTTT
14,NA,TRBJ1-1,NA,TRBV10-3,CATQEQGTNTEAFF,TGTGCCACACAAGAACAGGGCACGAACACTGAAGCTTTCTTT
14,TRBD2,TRBJ2-5,many,TRBV15,CATKAGRVQETQYF,TGTGCCACCAAAGCGGGACGAGTCCAAGAGACCCAGTACTTC
14,NA,TRBJ1-5,many,TRBV5-1,CASSLDSSGQPQHF,TGCGCCAGCAGCTTGGACAGCTCGGGTCAGCCCCAGCATTTT
20,TRBD2,TRBJ2-7,many,TRBV6-5,CASSSARQVMIAGGPYEQYF,TGTGCCAGCAGTTCCGCTCGACAGGTCATGATAGCGGGAGGGCCATACGAGCAGTACTTC
17,TRBD1,TRBJ2-2,few,TRBV7-7,CASSERLTGENTGELFF,TGTGCCAGCAGCGAGAGATTGACAGGGGAGAACACCGGGGAGCTGTTTTTT